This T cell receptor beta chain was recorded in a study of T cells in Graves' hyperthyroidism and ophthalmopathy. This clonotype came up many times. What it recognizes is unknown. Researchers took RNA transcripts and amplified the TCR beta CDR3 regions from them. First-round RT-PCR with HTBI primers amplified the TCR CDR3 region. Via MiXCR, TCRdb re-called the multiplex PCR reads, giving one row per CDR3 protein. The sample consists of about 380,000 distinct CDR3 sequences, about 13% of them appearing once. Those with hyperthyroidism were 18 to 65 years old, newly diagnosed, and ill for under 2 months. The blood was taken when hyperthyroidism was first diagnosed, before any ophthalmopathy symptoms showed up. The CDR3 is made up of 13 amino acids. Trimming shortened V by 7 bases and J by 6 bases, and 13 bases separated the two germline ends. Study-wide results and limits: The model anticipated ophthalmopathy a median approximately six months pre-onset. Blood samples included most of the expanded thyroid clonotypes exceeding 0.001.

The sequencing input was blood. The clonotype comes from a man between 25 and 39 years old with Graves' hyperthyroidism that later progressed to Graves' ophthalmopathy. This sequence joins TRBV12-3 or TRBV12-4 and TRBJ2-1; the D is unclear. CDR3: CASTLSDGNEQFF. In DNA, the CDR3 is TGTGCCAGCACCCTTTCGGACGGCAATGAGCAGTTCTTC.